This T cell receptor beta chain was obtained from a study of shared clonotypes between healthy human individuals. Trimming stripped 6 bases from V and 0 bases from J, with 6 bases between. This CDR3 has 13 amino acids. Germline assignment: CDR1 MNHNY and CDR2 SVGAGI (reference sequence). Unsorted samples used tens of millions of PBMCs for genomic DNA. Authors' data handling: ImmunoSEQ yielded junction-only sequences lacking quality scores, so filtering differed. This table comes from immunoSEQ multiplex PCR, and its TCRdb copy is limited to in-frame clones, with some not included. The D gene and trimming were derived from the DNA, and the V and J assignments and clone size from that table. Among approximately 500,000 clones listed, 81% were seen once.

The sequenced sample was PBMCs. This sequence originates from a middle-aged woman in good health. Some clones in this sample may be carry-over from other donors' samples. This rearrangement joins TRBV6-6 to TRBJ2-1; D is undetermined. The CDR3 region has the DNA TGTGCCAGCAGAGGTCTCTCCTACAATGAGCAGTTCTTC. Protein sequence: CASRGLSYNEQFF.